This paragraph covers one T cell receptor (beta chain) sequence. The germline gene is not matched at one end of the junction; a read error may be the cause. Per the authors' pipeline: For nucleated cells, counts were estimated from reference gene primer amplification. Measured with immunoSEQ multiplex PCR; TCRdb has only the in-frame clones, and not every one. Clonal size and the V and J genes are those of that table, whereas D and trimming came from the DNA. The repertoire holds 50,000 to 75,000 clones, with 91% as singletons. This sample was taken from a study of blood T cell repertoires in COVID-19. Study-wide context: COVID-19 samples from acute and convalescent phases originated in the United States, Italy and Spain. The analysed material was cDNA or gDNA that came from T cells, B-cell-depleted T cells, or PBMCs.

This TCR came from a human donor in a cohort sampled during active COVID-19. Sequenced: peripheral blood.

CDR3 in amino acids: CASSLTTGFRETQYF. DNA for the CDR3: TGTGCTAGCAGCTTAACTACAGGGTTTCGGGAGACCCAGTACTTC. This chain connects TRBV7-7 to TRBJ2-5; TRBD1 is a possible D gene (6 bases). The CDR3 is 15 amino acids. Germline V gene data show CDR1 as SSHAT and CDR2 as FNYEAQ (reference sequence).